Below are 20 T cell receptor beta chains sequenced from a single sample in a study of T cell clonality in common variable immunodeficiency. The assay was immunoSEQ multiplex PCR, and TCRdb's table has in-frame clones only and misses some. The table lists roughly 55,000 clones, with no singletons. The sample was peripheral blood mononuclear cells. These receptors came from a person aged 18-70 years in good health.

The sample holds a few counts of this clone. Read sequence stops 3 residues before the CDR3 end, and the germline J gene provides the missing end. The chain is built from TRBV19 and TRBJ1-5; tentatively, D is TRBD1 (6 bases). Germline assignment: CDR1 LNHDA and CDR2 SQIVND (reference sequence). The germline V and J ends were trimmed by 8 bases and 3 bases, with 11 bases remaining between them. CDR3 length: 13 residues. The sequenced CDR3 bases are TGTGCCAGTGGAACAGGGCCCAATCAGCCC. Protein product: CASGTGPNQP. The whole CDR3 reads CASGTGPNQPQHF.

This clone was recorded at least ten times. The read ends 3 residues before the CDR3 terminus; that terminus is restored from the germline J gene. The rearrangement links TRBV12-3 or TRBV12-4 to TRBJ1-3, with D possibly matching TRBD1 (5 bases). This CDR3 is built from 15 residues. The V and J ends lost 6 bases and 0 bases respectively, with 12 bases between them. CDR3 DNA, as far as it was read: TGTGCCAGCAGCCACTCCGGGGGCTCTGGAAACACC. Amino acid sequence: CASSHSGGSGNT. The whole CDR3 region reads CASSHSGGSGNTIYF.

On this clone: From the germline J gene comes the end of the CDR3, since the read stops 3 residues before it. V and J are TRBV2 and TRBJ2-2, with D uncertain. Germline V lookup: CDR1 SNHLY, CDR2 FYNNEI. This CDR3 comprises 15 residues. V lost 6 bases and J lost 0, with 11 bases in between. CDR3: CASSRYQSNTGELFF. CDR3 DNA, as far as it was read: TGTGCCAGCAGCAGGTACCAATCGAACACCGGGGAG.

This clone was recorded many times. The read ends 3 residues before the CDR3 terminus; that terminus is restored from the germline J gene. This rearrangement joins TRBV19 to TRBJ1-4; D is unresolved. This CDR3 is 15 amino acids long. Germline V lookup: CDR1 LNHDA, CDR2 SQIVND (reference sequence). Trimming removed 6 bases at V and 1 base at J, with 12 bases between. This CDR3 is CASSRSPLTNEKLFF. Incomplete CDR3 DNA: TGTGCCAGTAGCCGGTCGCCCCTAACTAATGAAAAA.

This clone was recorded many times. From the germline J gene comes the end of the CDR3, since the read stops 3 residues before it. The V and J genes are TRBV5-1 and TRBJ2-1, with TRBD1 identical over 10 bases. Germline assignment: CDR1 SGHRS and CDR2 YFSETQ. The CDR3 sequence is 15 residues long. The V segment lost 4 bases and the J segment 2 bases; nucleotides outside the gene matches: 3. CDR3 sequence reads: CASSAGTGAYNEQFF. CDR3 DNA (partial): TGCGCCAGCAGCGCCGGGACAGGGGCCTACAATGAG.

By share of the sample, this clone is medium-sized. The read terminates 3 residues before the CDR3 end, so the remaining end is supplied by the germline J gene. This chain joins TRBV7-9 and TRBJ2-3; 8 bases match TRBD2. The CDR3 length is 14 residues. V gave up 5 bases and J gave up 3 bases; unmatched junction bases: 4. Germline V gene sequence: CDR1 SEHNR, CDR2 FQNEAQ (reference sequence). CDR3 protein: CASSVIAGTDTQYF. The CDR3 DNA, read in part, is TGTGCCAGCAGCGTAATAGCGGGAACAGATACG.

There are many counts of this clone. Read coverage stops 3 residues before the CDR3 terminus; the germline J gene supplies the remainder. The chain uses TRBV5-1 and TRBJ2-7, with a tentative D call TRBD1 (6 bases). V dropped 5 bases and J dropped 0 bases, with 12 bases sitting between them. CDR1 is SGHRS and CDR2 is YFSETQ in the germline V gene. The CDR3 sequence is 14 residues long. The CDR3 sequence: CASSLDSHSYEQYF. The DNA read from the CDR3 is TGCGCCAGCAGTCTGGACAGCCACTCCTACGAG.

This clone was counted ten times or more. The missing CDR3 end, 3 residues past where the read stops, is filled in from the germline J gene. The same CDR3 also results from other DNA sequences found in this sample. The chain recombines TRBV4-2 with TRBJ1-4; 7 bases fit TRBD1. CDR1 and CDR2 (germline): LGHNA, YNFKEQ. The V gene end was trimmed by 2 bases and the J gene end by 7 bases; junction bases not matched to a gene: 4. The CDR3 consists of 14 residues. The sequenced CDR3 bases are TGTGCCAGCAGCCAACGACAGGGAGGTGAAAAA. It yields the protein CASSQRQGGEK. The entire CDR3 protein is CASSQRQGGEKLFF.

In its sample, this clone was seen a few times. With the read ending 3 residues before the CDR3 end, the germline J gene is used to fill in that end. This sequence joins TRBV19 and TRBJ2-7, with 16 nucleotides matching TRBD2. CDR3 length equals 16 residues. CDR1 LNHDA and CDR2 SQIVND come from the germline V gene (reference sequence). Germline trimming cut 8 bases from V and 5 bases from J; bases unmatched to any gene: 9. The CDR3 DNA, read in part, is TGTGCCAGTTCAACGGGACTAGCGGGAGGGATCGACGAG. Amino acid sequence: CASSTGLAGGIDE. The entire CDR3 reads CASSTGLAGGIDEQYF.

This clone was seen many times. The CDR3 loop reads CATSRVGGAYNEQFF. The part of the CDR3 DNA that was read is TGTGCCACCAGCAGGGTGGGGGGTGCCTACAATGAG. This chain uses TRBV15 with TRBJ2-1, with D tentatively TRBD2 (6 bases). The read terminates 3 residues before the CDR3 end, so the remaining end is supplied by the germline J gene. Deletions cut 3 bases from V and 2 bases from J, with 11 bases between. Looked up from germline, CDR1 is LNHNV and CDR2 is YYDKDF (reference sequence). The CDR3 sequence is 15 residues long. Based on the CDR3 plus reference TRBV15 and TRBJ2-1, the full variable domain is DAMVIQNPRYQVTQFGKPVTLSCSQTLNHNVMYWYQQKSSQAPKLLFHYYDKDFNNEADTPDNFQSRRPNTSFCFLDIRSPGLGDTAMYLCATSRVGGAYNEQFFGPGTRLTVL.

This clone was observed at least ten times. The sequence runs out 3 residues before the end of the CDR3; the remainder is reconstructed from the germline J gene. This rearrangement joins TRBV20-1 to TRBJ2-7, with a weak D call TRBD2 (5 bases). In germline, CDR1 is DFQATT, CDR2 SNEGSKA (reference sequence). This CDR3 contains 14 residues. V dropped 2 bases and J dropped 3 bases, with 14 bases sitting between them. CDR3 amino acids: CSARPSGTLYEQYF. Partial CDR3 DNA: TGCAGTGCTAGACCGAGCGGTACCCTCTACGAG.

In this sample, this clone turned up many times. From the germline J gene comes the end of the CDR3, since the read stops 3 residues before it. The chain is built from TRBV6-2 or TRBV6-3 and TRBJ2-7, with no clear D. In germline, CDR1 is MNHEY, CDR2 SVGEGT. V lost 2 bases to trimming and J lost 2 bases, with 13 bases between them. This CDR3 spans 15 amino acids. The sequenced part of the CDR3 DNA is TGTGCCAGCAGTTACGGAACGGAACTACCCTACGAG. It specifies CASSYGTELPYE. The complete CDR3 protein is CASSYGTELPYEQYF.

Ten or more counts support this clone. The read falls 3 residues short of the CDR3 end, and the missing part is taken from the germline J gene. This rearrangement joins TRBV10-3 to TRBJ1-4; TRBD1 agrees at 7 bases. CDR1 and CDR2 from the germline V gene are ENHRY and SYGVKD. The CDR3 runs 15 residues. J was trimmed by 7 bases and V by 2 bases; bases with no gene match: 7. This CDR3 is CAISEGTGVGEKLFF. Partial CDR3 DNA: TGTGCCATCAGTGAGGGCACAGGGGTGGGTGAAAAA.

The sample holds many counts of this clone. The CDR3 end falls 3 residues outside the read, so it is completed with the germline J gene. V and J are TRBV19 and TRBJ2-7; tentative D call: TRBD1 (5 bases). CDR1 is LNHDA, CDR2 SQIVND, per germline (reference sequence). V was clipped by 4 bases and J by 4 bases, with 14 bases between them. The CDR3 sequence is 14 residues long. The CDR3 bases that were read are TGTGCCAGTAGTACAGGACACCCCTCTTACGAG. Residues: CASSTGHPSYE. From start to end, the CDR3 is CASSTGHPSYEQYF.

The table lists this clone with many counts. The CDR3 is cut off 3 residues early in the read; its end comes from the germline J gene. The chain uses TRBV20-1 and TRBJ2-7; D not resolved. The CDR3 length is 11 residues. Germline loops: CDR1 DFQATT, CDR2 SNEGSKA (reference sequence). V gave up 6 bases and J gave up 4 bases, with 10 bases separating them. The CDR3 reads CSAFTNYEQYF. The CDR3 bases that were read are TGCAGTGCCTTTACTAATTACGAG.

This clone has ten or more counts. Sequencing ends 3 residues short of the CDR3 end; the germline J gene provides the rest. This chain joins TRBV20-1 and TRBJ2-5, with 7 nucleotides matching TRBD1. This CDR3 has 16 amino acids. Germline V gene sequence: CDR1 DFQATT, CDR2 SNEGSKA (reference sequence). Trimming took 3 bases from V and 0 from J; bases not matched to a gene: 10. CDR3 sequence: CSARAGTATYQETQYF. The sequenced CDR3 bases are TGCAGTGCTAGGGCCGGGACAGCGACCTACCAAGAGACC.

This clone was detected many times. Sequencing ends 3 residues short of the CDR3 end; the germline J gene provides the rest. J is TRBJ1-3 and V is TRBV7-2, with TRBD1 matching 7 bases. V lost 0 bases and J lost 0; bases outside the gene matches: 2. This CDR3 is built from 16 residues. CDR1 is SGHTA, CDR2 FQGNSA, per germline. The sequenced CDR3 bases are TGTGCCAGCAGCTTAGCCCCAGGGGGCTCTGGAAACACC. This sequence encodes CASSLAPGGSGNT. The full CDR3 reads CASSLAPGGSGNTIYF.

This clone was counted at least ten times. The read halts 3 residues ahead of the CDR3 end, with the missing end drawn from the germline J gene. The V gene is TRBV5-1, the J gene TRBJ2-3; TRBD2 might be the D (6 bases). V was pared by 1 base and J by 2 bases, with 14 bases between. Germline V gives CDR1 SGHRS, CDR2 YFSETQ. The CDR3 is 16 residues long. The sequenced part of the CDR3 DNA is TGCGCCAGCAGCTTGAACGGGGGAATGGTCACAGATACG. This codes for CASSLNGGMVTDT. The complete CDR3 protein is CASSLNGGMVTDTQYF.

There are many counts of this clone. The read ends 3 residues shy of where the CDR3 ends; the end is completed using the germline J gene. The rearrangement uses TRBV24-1 and TRBJ2-1; TRBD2 is a possible D gene (6 bases). The V gene's germline CDR1 is KGHDR and CDR2 SFDVKD. The ends were cut back, 3 bases at V and 3 bases at J, with 17 bases in the middle. This CDR3 comprises 17 residues. The CDR3 here is CATSDPSPGTYYNEQFF. The covered CDR3 bases are TGTGCCACCAGTGATCCATCTCCCGGGACTTACTACAATGAG.

This clone has at least ten counts. Read sequence stops 3 residues before the CDR3 end, and the germline J gene provides the missing end. This sample includes further DNA sequences coding for the same CDR3. The chain links TRBV29-1 to TRBJ1-1; TRBD1 agrees at 7 bases. CDR3 size: 13 residues. With V trimmed by 5 bases and J by 1 base, 4 bases remained unmatched. Per germline, CDR1 SQVTM and CDR2 ANQGSEA. CDR3 DNA (partial): TGCAGCGTTAGACAGGGACCGAACACTGAA. This gives the protein CSVRQGPNTE. The entire CDR3 is CSVRQGPNTEAFF.